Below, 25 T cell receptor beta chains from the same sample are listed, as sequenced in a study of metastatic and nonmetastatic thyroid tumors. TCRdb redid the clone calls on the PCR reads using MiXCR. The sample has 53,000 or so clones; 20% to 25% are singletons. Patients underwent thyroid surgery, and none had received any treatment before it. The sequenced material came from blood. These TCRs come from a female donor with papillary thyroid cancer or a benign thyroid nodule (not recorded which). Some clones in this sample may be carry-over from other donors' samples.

This chain's CDR3 is CASSLVGSLDYGYTF. The CDR3 region has the DNA TGTGCCAGCAGCTTGGTAGGTTCGTTAGACTATGGCTACACCTTC. This chain connects TRBV5-6 to TRBJ1-2; no reliable D call. CDR1 and CDR2 (germline): SGHDT, YYEEEE. Trimming cost V 0 bases and J 3 bases, with 12 bases left between them. This CDR3 is 15 amino acids long.

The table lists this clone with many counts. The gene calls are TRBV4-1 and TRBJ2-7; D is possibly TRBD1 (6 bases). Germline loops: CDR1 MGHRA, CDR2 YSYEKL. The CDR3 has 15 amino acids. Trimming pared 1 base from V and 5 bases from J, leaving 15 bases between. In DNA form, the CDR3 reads TGCGCCAGCAGCCAAGCGGGGACACGGAATAACGAGCAGTACTTC. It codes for CASSQAGTRNNEQYF.

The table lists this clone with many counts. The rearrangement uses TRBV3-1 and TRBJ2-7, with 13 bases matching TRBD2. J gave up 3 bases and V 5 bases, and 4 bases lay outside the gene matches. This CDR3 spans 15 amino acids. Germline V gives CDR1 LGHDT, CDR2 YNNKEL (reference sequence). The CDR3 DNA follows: TGTGCCAGCAGCGTTGGACTAGCGGGAGTCTACGAGCAGTACTTC. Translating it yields CASSVGLAGVYEQYF.

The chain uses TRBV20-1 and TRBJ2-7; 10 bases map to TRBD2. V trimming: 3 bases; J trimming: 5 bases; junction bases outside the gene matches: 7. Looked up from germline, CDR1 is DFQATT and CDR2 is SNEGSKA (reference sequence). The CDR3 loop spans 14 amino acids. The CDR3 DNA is TGCAGTGCTAGGTTGCTAGCGGGAGTCGACGAGCAGTACTTC. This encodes CSARLLAGVDEQYF.

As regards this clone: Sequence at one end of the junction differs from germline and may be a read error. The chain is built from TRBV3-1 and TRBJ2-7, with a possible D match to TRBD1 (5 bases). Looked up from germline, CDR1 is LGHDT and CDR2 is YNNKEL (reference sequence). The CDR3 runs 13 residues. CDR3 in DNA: TGTGCCATCAGCCATGGTCCAGGGTACGAGCAGTACTTC. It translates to CAISHGPGYEQYF.

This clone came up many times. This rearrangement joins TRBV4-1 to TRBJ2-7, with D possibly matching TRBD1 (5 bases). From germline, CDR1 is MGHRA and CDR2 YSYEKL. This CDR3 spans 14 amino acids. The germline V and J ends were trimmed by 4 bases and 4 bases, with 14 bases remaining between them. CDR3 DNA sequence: TGCGCCAGCAGCCCCGTGCAGGGTCCGTACGAGCAGTACTTC. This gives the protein CASSPVQGPYEQYF.

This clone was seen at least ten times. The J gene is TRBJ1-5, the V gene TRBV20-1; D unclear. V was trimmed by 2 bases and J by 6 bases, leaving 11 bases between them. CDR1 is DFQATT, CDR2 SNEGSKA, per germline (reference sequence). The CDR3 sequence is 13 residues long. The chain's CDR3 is CSARPTVGQPQHF. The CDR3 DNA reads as TGCAGTGCTAGACCTACAGTGGGTCAGCCCCAGCATTTT.

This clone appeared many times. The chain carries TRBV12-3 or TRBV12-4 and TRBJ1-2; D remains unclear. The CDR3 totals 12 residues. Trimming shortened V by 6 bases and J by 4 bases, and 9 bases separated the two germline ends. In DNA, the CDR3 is TGTGCCAGCAGGGAGTGGGGCTATGGCTACACCTTC. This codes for CASREWGYGYTF.

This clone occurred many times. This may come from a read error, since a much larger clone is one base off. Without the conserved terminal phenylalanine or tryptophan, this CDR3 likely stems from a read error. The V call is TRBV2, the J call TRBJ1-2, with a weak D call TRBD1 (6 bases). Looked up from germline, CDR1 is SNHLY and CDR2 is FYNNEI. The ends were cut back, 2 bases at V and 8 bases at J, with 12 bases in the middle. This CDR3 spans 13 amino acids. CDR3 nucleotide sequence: TGTGCCAGCAGTGAAAACAGGGTCGGGGGCTACACCCTC. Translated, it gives CASSENRVGGYTL.

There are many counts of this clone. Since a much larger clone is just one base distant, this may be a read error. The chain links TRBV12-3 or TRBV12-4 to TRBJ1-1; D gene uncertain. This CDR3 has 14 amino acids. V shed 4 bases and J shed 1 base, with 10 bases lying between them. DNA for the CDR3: TGTGCCAGCAGTTCCCTGCGGGCGAACACTGAAGCTTTCTTT. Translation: CASSSLRANTEAFF.

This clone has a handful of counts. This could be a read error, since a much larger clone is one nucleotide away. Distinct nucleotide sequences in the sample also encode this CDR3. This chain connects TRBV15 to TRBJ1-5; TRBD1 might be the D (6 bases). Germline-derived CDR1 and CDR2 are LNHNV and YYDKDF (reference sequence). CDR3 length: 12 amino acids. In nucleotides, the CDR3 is TGTGCCACAAGCAGACTAGGGGGGCCCCAGCATTTT. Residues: CATSRLGGPQHF. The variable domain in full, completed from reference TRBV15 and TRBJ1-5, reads DAMVIQNPRYQVTQFGKPVTLSCSQTLNHNVMYWYQQKSSQAPKLLFHYYDKDFNNEADTPDNFQSRRPNTSFCFLDIRSPGLGDTAMYLCATSRLGGPQHFGDGTRLSIL.

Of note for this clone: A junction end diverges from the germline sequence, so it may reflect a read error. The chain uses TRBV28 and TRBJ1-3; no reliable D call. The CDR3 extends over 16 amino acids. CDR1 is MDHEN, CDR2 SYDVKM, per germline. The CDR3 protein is CASITLSEATGNTIDF. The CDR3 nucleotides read TGTGCCAGCATTACACTTAGTGAGGCAACCGGAAACACCATAGATTTT.

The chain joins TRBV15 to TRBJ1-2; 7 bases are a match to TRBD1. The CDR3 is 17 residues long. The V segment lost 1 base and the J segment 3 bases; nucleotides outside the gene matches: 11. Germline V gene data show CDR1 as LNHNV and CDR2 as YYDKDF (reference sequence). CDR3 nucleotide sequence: TGTGCCACCAGCAGAGTAGCACGGGACAGAGGAGACTATGGCTACACCTTC. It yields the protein CATSRVARDRGDYGYTF.

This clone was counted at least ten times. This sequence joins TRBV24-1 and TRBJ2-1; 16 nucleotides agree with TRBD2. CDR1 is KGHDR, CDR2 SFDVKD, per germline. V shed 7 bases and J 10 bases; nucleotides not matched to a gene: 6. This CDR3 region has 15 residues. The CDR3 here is CATSGGLAGGQEQFF. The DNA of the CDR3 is TGTGCCACCAGCGGGGGACTAGCGGGAGGGCAGGAGCAGTTCTTC.

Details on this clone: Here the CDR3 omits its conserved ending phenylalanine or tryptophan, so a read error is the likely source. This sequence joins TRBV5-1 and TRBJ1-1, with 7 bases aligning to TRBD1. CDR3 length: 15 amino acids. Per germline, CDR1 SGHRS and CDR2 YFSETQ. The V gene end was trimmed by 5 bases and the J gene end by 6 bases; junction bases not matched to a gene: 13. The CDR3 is CASSSRTGAGSEAFL. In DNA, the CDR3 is TGCGCCAGCAGTTCTAGGACAGGCGCGGGGTCTGAAGCTTTCTTA.

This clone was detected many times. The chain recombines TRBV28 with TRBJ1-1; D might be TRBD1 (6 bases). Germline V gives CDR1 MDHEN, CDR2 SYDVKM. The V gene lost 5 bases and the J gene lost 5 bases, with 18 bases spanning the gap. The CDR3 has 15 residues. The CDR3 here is CASSPGGGGGTEAFF. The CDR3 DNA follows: TGTGCCAGCAGTCCCGGGGGGGGCGGGGGGACTGAAGCTTTCTTT.

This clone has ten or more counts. CDR3 DNA sequence: TGTGCCAGCAGCGTCGACAGGGGGCGGCCGAACACTGAAGCTTTCTTT. Protein sequence: CASSVDRGRPNTEAFF. The J gene is TRBJ1-1, the V gene TRBV7-3, with TRBD1 matching over 10 bases. This CDR3 has 16 residues. Germline V gene lookup returns CDR1 SGHTA and CDR2 FQGTGA. V dropped 5 bases and J dropped 1; count of bases not matched to a gene: 7.

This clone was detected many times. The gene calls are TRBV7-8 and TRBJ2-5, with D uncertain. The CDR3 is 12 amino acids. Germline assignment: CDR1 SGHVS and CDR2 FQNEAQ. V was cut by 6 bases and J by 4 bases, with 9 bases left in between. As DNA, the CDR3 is TGTGCCAGCAGTAAAAATGGAGAGACCCAGTACTTC. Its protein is CASSKNGETQYF.

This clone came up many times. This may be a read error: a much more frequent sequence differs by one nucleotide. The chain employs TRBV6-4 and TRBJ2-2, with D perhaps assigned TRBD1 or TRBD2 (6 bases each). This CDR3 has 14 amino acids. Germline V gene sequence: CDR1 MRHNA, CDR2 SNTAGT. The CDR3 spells CASRTGEDSGGLFF. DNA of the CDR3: TGTGCCAGCAGGACAGGAGAAGATTCCGGGGGGCTGTTTTTT.

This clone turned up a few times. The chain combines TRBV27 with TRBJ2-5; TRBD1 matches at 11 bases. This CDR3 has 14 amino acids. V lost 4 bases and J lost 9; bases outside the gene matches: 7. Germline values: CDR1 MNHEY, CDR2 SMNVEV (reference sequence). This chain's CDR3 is CASSSDRGHAAQYF. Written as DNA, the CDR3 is TGTGCCAGCAGTTCGGACAGGGGGCATGCCGCCCAGTACTTC.

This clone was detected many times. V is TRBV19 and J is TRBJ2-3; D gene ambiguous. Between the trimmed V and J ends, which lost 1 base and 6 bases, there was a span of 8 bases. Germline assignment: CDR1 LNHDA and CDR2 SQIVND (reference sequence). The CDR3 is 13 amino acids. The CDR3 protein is CASSIATRDTQYF. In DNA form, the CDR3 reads TGTGCCAGTAGTATAGCTACGCGGGATACGCAGTATTTT. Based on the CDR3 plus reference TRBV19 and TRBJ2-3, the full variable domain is DGGITQSPKYLFRKEGQNVTLSCEQNLNHDAMYWYRQDPGQGLRLIYYSQIVNDFQKGDIAEGYSVSREKKESFPLTVTSAQKNPTAFYLCASSIATRDTQYFGPGTRLTVL.

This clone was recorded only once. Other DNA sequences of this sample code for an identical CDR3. In nucleotides, the CDR3 is TGTGCCAGCGTCAGGGGCCAAACCAACACTGAAGCTTTCTTT. Translating gives CASVRGQTNTEAFF. This chain joins TRBV9 and TRBJ1-1; perhaps TRBD1 as D (6 bases). Trimming shortened V by 7 bases and J by 2 bases, and 15 bases separated the two germline ends. Germline values: CDR1 SGDLS, CDR2 YYNGEE. The CDR3 runs 14 residues.

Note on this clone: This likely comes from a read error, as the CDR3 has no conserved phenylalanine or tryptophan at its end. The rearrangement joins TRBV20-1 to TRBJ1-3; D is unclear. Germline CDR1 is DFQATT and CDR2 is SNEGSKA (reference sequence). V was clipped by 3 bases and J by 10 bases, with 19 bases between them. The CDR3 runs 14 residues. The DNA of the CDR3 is TGCAGTGCTAGGGATAGCCAACCGAGGGATACCATATATGTT. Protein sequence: CSARDSQPRDTIYV.

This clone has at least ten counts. DNA of the CDR3: TGTGCCAGCAGCTTAGACCCGGGAGTCATTGGCAATGAGCAGTTCTTC. Residues: CASSLDPGVIGNEQFF. The chain links TRBV11-2 to TRBJ2-1; D is perhaps TRBD2 (6 bases). The CDR3 consists of 16 residues. Per the germline V gene, CDR1 is SGHAT and CDR2 is FQNNGV. V lost 0 bases to trimming and J lost 6 bases, with 15 bases between them.

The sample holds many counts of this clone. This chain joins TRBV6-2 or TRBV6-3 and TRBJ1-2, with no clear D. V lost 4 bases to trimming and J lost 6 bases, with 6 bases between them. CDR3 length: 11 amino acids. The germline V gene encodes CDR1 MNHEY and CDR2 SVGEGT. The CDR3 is CASSLRDGYTF. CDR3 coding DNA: TGTGCCAGCAGTTTGCGGGATGGCTACACCTTC.